This TCR beta chain comes out of a study of Graves' ophthalmopathy and Graves' hyperthyroidism. Looking at the study overall: Researchers obtained peripheral blood at initial diagnosis, before any treatment had begun.

Hyperthyroidism patients were newly diagnosed, under 2 months' duration, aged 18 to 65. Clinicians diagnosed using symptoms, serum thyroxine, TRAb, thyroid ultrasound and orbital computed tomography. The study amplified TCR beta CDR3 regions using RNA transcripts. Second-round multiplex PCR came after a first-round RT-PCR that employed HTBI primers. A single record per CDR3 protein comes from TCRdb applying MiXCR to the multiplex PCR reads. The data contain about 380,000 distinct CDR3 sequences, 15% of them singletons. This TCR came from a woman aged 18-35 years with stable Graves' hyperthyroidism. The sequenced material came from peripheral blood.

For the CDR3, the DNA is TGCAGTGCTAGAGAGCTAGCGGAGCTGTACCAAGAGACCCAGTACTTC. The encoded protein is CSARELAELYQETQYF. The chain uses TRBV20-1 and TRBJ2-5, with TRBD2 identical over 7 bases. The CDR3 totals 16 residues. Germline V lookup: CDR1 DFQATT, CDR2 SNEGSKA (reference sequence). The V and J ends lost 0 bases and 0 bases, in that order; junction bases with no gene match: 7.